These T cell receptor beta chains were read from a single sample in a study of CD8+ T cells in alopecia areata. The table came from immunoSEQ multiplex PCR; TCRdb's copy has only in-frame clones and leaves some out. Here the sample spans around 300,000 clones, 45% to 70% being singletons. The sequencing used CD4+ T cells sorted from blood, collected at roughly week 53, from a patient treated with tofacitinib. All receptors derive from a human donor with alopecia areata. Both conserved end residues are part of each CDR3. D genes are given only for firm matches. The listing skips clone size in some rows; elsewhere it reads once, few, many or a size class.

d_call j_call v_call clone_size cdr3_nt cdr3_aa
- TRBJ2-2 TRBV6-1 few TGTGCCAGCCCCCCGAACCTGATCGGGGAGCTGTTTTTT CASPPNLIGELFF
- TRBJ1-4 TRBV30 few TGTGCCTGGAGGAGGGGACGGACGGCCGGGAATGAAAAACTGTTTTTT CAWRRGRTAGNEKLFF
TRBD1 TRBJ2-3 TRBV29-1 - TGCAGCGAGGACAGGGGGCTCGATACGCAGTATTTT CSEDRGLDTQYF
- TRBJ1-2 TRBV10-3 few TGTGCCACGGGAGGACTGGGCTATGGCTACACCTTC CATGGLGYGYTF
- TRBJ2-1 TRBV29-1 few TGCAGCGTTACAGGCACGCCGGGGAATGAGCAGTTCTTC CSVTGTPGNEQFF
- TRBJ2-7 TRBV6-5 - TGTGCCAGCAGTCGCAGTGAGCTGGCCTACGAGCAGTACTTC CASSRSELAYEQYF
TRBD1 TRBJ1-6 TRBV15 - TGTGCCACCAGTACAGGGGGGCAGGGATATTCACCCCTCCACTTT CATSTGGQGYSPLHF
- TRBJ1-6 TRBV7-2 few TGTGCCAGCAGCCCCCAGGGCGCCTTAAGCTCCTATAATTCACCCCTCCACTTT CASSPQGALSSYNSPLHF
- TRBJ1-1 TRBV11-1 - TGTGCCAGCAGCCTAAGGGTTGGAACAGCCCCAGCTTTCTTT CASSLRVGTAPAFF
- TRBJ2-7 TRBV14 - TGTGCCAGCAGCCCCTCCCGTTACGAGCAGTACTTC CASSPSRYEQYF
- TRBJ2-1 TRBV7-3 - TGTGCCAGCAGCTTAATCGGGGGAATGTGGGATGAGCAGTTCTTC CASSLIGGMWDEQFF
- TRBJ2-1 TRBV5-1 - TGCGCCAGCAGCTTATGGGGGCTCAATGAGCAGTTCTTC CASSLWGLNEQFF
- TRBJ2-5 TRBV18 - TGTGCCAGCTCACCGTCGGCAGGGTGGCAAGAGACCCAGTACTTC CASSPSAGWQETQYF
- TRBJ2-3 TRBV7-3 - TGTGCCAGCAGCTTAGGCACAGATACGCAGTATTTT CASSLGTDTQYF
- TRBJ2-1 TRBV29-1 few TGCAGCGGGCAAAGGGTGGCTTACAATGAGCAGTTCTTC CSGQRVAYNEQFF
TRBD2 TRBJ2-5 TRBV29-1 few TGCAGCGTGTGGACTAGCGGGGGAGAGACCCAGTACTTC CSVWTSGGETQYF
- TRBJ1-2 TRBV4-1 - TGCGCCAGCAGCCAAGCTAACTATGGCTACACCTTC CASSQANYGYTF
- TRBJ2-3 TRBV4-3 few TGCGCCAGCAGCCGAGCGGGCGGGACGGGGGCGCAGTATTTT CASSRAGGTGAQYF
- TRBJ1-1 TRBV6-5 few TGTGCCAGCAGTACACGGACTAGGGTGAACACTGAAGCTTTCTTT CASSTRTRVNTEAFF
- TRBJ1-2 TRBV6-5 - TGTGCCAGCAGTTACCTCAAAGGGGCTCAGGGCTACACCTTC CASSYLKGAQGYTF
TRBD1 TRBJ1-3 TRBV15 - TGTGCCACCAGCAGGGGACAGGGGGCGAACTCTGGAAACACCATATATTTT CATSRGQGANSGNTIYF
- TRBJ2-1 TRBV6-5 few TGTGCCAGCAGATCCGGGTTACCCATCGATGAGCAGTTCTTC CASRSGLPIDEQFF
TRBD1 TRBJ2-3 TRBV19 few TGTGCCAGTCGGACAGGGATCACAGATACGCAGTATTTT CASRTGITDTQYF
TRBD1 TRBJ2-5 TRBV6-1 - TGTGCCAGCAGTGAAGCGGGGACAGTCGGTGGGACCCAGTACTTC CASSEAGTVGGTQYF
- TRBJ2-5 TRBV6-5 - TGTGCCAGCAGTTACTCTTTGGCGGAGACCCAGTACTTC CASSYSLAETQYF
- TRBJ2-7 TRBV7-9 - TGTGCCAGCAGCCCCCGCTACGAGCAGTACTTC CASSPRYEQYF
TRBD2 TRBJ2-1 TRBV7-3 few TGTGCCAGCAGCTCGCGGGGGGCCTACAATGAGCAGTTCTTC CASSSRGAYNEQFF
- TRBJ1-6 TRBV7-2 few TGTGCCAGCAGCTTAAATCTCCGCAGTCTTAATTCACCCCTCCACTTT CASSLNLRSLNSPLHF
- TRBJ2-5 TRBV9 few TGTGCCAGCAGCGTAGCTATGGCTAGGCAAGAGACCCAGTACTTC CASSVAMARQETQYF
- TRBJ2-5 TRBV29-1 few TGCAGCGTTGTGGGGGCCCCCTCACGGGAAGGGCGAGAGACCCAGTACTTC CSVVGAPSREGRETQYF
- TRBJ2-1 TRBV5-1 - TGCGCCAGCACCTTGGAGCTAGCCTACAATGAGCAGTTCTTC CASTLELAYNEQFF
TRBD2 TRBJ2-5 TRBV29-1 - TGCAGCGCAACGACTAGCGGGAGCCAAGAGACCCAGTACTTC CSATTSGSQETQYF
TRBD2 TRBJ2-7 TRBV7-2 - TGTGCCAGCAGTTCTACCCTTCGGGGGGGCTCGCCCTACGAGCAGTACTTC CASSSTLRGGSPYEQYF
- TRBJ2-3 TRBV29-1 - TGCAGCACCAGACAGGCAAGCACAGATACGCAGTATTTT CSTRQASTDTQYF
TRBD1 TRBJ1-2 TRBV2 few TGTGCCAGCAGTGAGCTGGGGGACAGGCGGACCTTC CASSELGDRRTF
- TRBJ1-2 TRBV25-1 - TGTGCCAGCAGTGAGGCCGGAACCTATGGCTACACCTTC CASSEAGTYGYTF
- TRBJ2-7 TRBV7-9 once TGTGCCAGCAGCCCCGGGACATCGACCTACGAGCAGTACTTC CASSPGTSTYEQYF
TRBD2 TRBJ2-7 TRBV4-1 - TGCGCCAGCAGCCCATTACCGGGACTAGCGGGGGGTGTCTACGAGCAGTACTTC CASSPLPGLAGGVYEQYF
TRBD1 TRBJ1-2 TRBV5-1 - TGCGCCAGCAGCTTGGGACAGGGGAGTCATGGCTACACCTTC CASSLGQGSHGYTF